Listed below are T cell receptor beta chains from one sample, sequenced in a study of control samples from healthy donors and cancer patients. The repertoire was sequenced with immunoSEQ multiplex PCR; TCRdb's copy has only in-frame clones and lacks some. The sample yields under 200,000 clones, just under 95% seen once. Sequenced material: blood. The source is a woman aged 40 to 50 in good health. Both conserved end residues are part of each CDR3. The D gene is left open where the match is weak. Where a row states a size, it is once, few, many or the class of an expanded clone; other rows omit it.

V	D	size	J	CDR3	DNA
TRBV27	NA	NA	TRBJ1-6	CASSLNQGNNSPLHF	TGTGCCAGCAGTTTAAATCAGGGGAATAATTCACCCCTCCACTTT
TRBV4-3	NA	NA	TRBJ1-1	CASSLTVIGTEAFF	TGCGCCAGCAGCCTGACTGTTATAGGCACTGAAGCTTTCTTT
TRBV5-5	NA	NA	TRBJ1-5	CASSLGPQVYHSNQPQHF	TGTGCCAGCAGCTTGGGACCACAGGTGTACCATAGCAATCAGCCCCAGCATTTT
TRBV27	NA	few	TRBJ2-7	CASSPWGRNSYEQYF	TGTGCCAGCAGTCCATGGGGTAGAAACTCCTACGAGCAGTACTTC
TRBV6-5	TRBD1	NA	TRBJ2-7	CASSIRGQGPGEQYF	TGTGCCAGCAGCATACGGGGACAGGGTCCCGGGGAGCAGTACTTC
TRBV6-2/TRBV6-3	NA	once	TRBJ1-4	CASSLDSNEKLFF	TGTGCCAGCAGTTTAGACAGCAATGAAAAACTGTTTTTT
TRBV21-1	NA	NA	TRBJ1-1	CASSRNRNTEAFF	TGTGCCAGCAGTAGAAATAGGAACACTGAAGCTTTCTTT
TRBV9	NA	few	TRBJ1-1	CASSPNLGTEAFF	TGTGCCAGCAGCCCAAATTTGGGGACTGAAGCTTTCTTT
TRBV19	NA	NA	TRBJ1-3	CASSTGSGNTIYF	TGTGCCAGTAGTACGGGCTCTGGAAACACCATATATTTT
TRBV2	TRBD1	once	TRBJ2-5	CASSEGQIQETQYF	TGTGCCAGCAGTGAGGGACAGATCCAAGAGACCCAGTACTTC
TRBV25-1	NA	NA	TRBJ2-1	CASSYSYNEQFF	TGTGCCAGCAGTTACTCCTACAATGAGCAGTTCTTC
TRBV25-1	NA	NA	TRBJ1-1	CASSEPGLHIGAFF	TGTGCCAGCAGTGAACCGGGACTCCACATCGGGGCTTTCTTT
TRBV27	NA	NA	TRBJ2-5	CASSRRGEGWTQYF	TGTGCCAGCAGTCGGAGGGGGGAGGGCTGGACCCAGTACTTC
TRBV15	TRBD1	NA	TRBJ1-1	CATSRDMAWDRGAFF	TGTGCCACCAGCAGAGATATGGCCTGGGACAGGGGGGCTTTCTTT
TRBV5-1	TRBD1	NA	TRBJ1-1	CASSLNKQGPGTEAFF	TGCGCCAGCAGCTTAAATAAACAGGGGCCGGGCACTGAAGCTTTCTTT
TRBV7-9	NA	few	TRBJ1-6	CASSYDTQNSPLHF	TGTGCCAGCAGCTACGACACGCAAAATTCACCCCTCCACTTT
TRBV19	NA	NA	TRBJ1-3	CASSRISFSGNTIYF	TGTGCCAGTAGTAGGATCAGCTTCTCTGGAAACACCATATATTTT
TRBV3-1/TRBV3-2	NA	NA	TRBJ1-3	CASSQDFRTTYF	TGTGCCAGCAGCCAAGATTTCCGGACAACATATTTT
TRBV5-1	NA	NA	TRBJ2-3	CASSLGSSLSTDTQYF	TGCGCCAGCAGCTTGGGGTCTAGCCTTAGCACAGATACGCAGTATTTT